These 26 T cell receptor beta chains came from one sample sequenced in a study of shared clonotypes between healthy human individuals. The data were produced by immunoSEQ multiplex PCR, yet TCRdb's version contains in-frame clones alone and is incomplete. The repertoire holds some 500,000 clones, with roughly 95% as singletons. Sequencing was done on a sample of naive CD4+ T cells sorted from blood. The subset here: CD45RA+ positively selected. These receptor sequences come from a woman under 40 in good health.

The chain has TRBV27 and TRBJ1-2, with TRBD1 identical over 10 bases. The trim removed 4 bases at V and 4 bases at J, leaving 9 bases unmatched. The CDR3 consists of 16 residues. CDR1 and CDR2 from the germline V gene are MNHEY and SMNVEV (reference sequence). The CDR3 DNA follows: TGTGCCAGCAGTTCGAACCGGGACAGGGGTGGCTATGGCTACACCTTC. This gives the protein CASSSNRDRGGYGYTF.

The rearrangement links TRBV18 to TRBJ2-1, with 10 positions matching TRBD2. This CDR3 is 17 amino acids long. V shed 0 bases, J shed 4 bases, and the junction held 6 bases outside the gene matches. CDR1 and CDR2 from the germline V gene are KGHSH and LQKENI. Here the CDR3 DNA reads TGTGCCAGCTCACCACCGGGCCTTAGCGGGGGGTACAATGAGCAGTTCTTC. Amino acids: CASSPPGLSGGYNEQFF.

The chain links TRBV4-2 to TRBJ2-7; perhaps TRBD2 as D (6 bases). The V gene lost 0 bases and the J gene lost 2 bases, with 14 bases spanning the gap. The CDR3 contains 16 residues. CDR1 is LGHNA and CDR2 is YNFKEQ in the germline V gene. This chain's CDR3 is CASSQDGSGGAYEQYF. In DNA, the CDR3 is TGTGCCAGCAGCCAAGACGGTAGCGGAGGGGCCTACGAGCAGTACTTC.

This chain uses TRBV5-1 with TRBJ1-3; no clear D gene. With 5 bases removed from V and 4 bases from J, the gap between germline ends came to 16 bases. The CDR3 has 15 residues. Per germline, CDR1 SGHRS and CDR2 YFSETQ. The CDR3 DNA follows: TGCGCCAGCAGGACGCGGGGTGTCCTGGGAAACACCATATATTTT. Its protein product is CASRTRGVLGNTIYF.

The chain joins TRBV5-1 to TRBJ2-5; D unclear. This CDR3 is 16 amino acids long. In germline, CDR1 is SGHRS, CDR2 YFSETQ. The germline V and J ends were trimmed by 0 bases and 5 bases, with 17 bases remaining between them. The CDR3 sequence: CASSLGRPAAIETQYF. CDR3 in DNA: TGCGCCAGCAGCTTGGGCCGTCCAGCAGCAATTGAGACCCAGTACTTC.

This clone was observed a single time. The rearrangement links TRBV5-1 to TRBJ1-2; D call uncertain. The V end lost 3 bases, the J end lost 6 bases, and 15 bases lay between the germline ends. The CDR3 length is 14 residues. Germline CDR1 and CDR2: SGHRS and YFSETQ. Written as DNA, the CDR3 is TGCGCCAGCAGCTGGGCCGGGCCCCCCGATGGCTACACCTTC. Its protein product is CASSWAGPPDGYTF.

The chain links TRBV6-5 to TRBJ2-1; 10 bases agree with TRBD2. The CDR3 is 15 residues long. In germline, CDR1 is MNHEY, CDR2 SVGAGI. V lost 1 base, J lost 8 bases, and 5 bases stayed unmatched. The CDR3, as DNA: TGTGCCAGCAGTTACTTTCTAGGGACTAGCGATGAGCAGTTCTTC. It encodes CASSYFLGTSDEQFF.

The V gene is TRBV7-9, the J gene TRBJ2-3; the D gene is possibly TRBD2 (6 bases). CDR3 length: 17 residues. The germline CDR1 and CDR2 sequences are SEHNR and FQNEAQ (reference sequence). Trimming left V 2 bases short and J 0 bases short, with 15 bases between. CDR3 loop: CASSLSLRRGSTDTQYF. The CDR3 region has the DNA TGTGCCAGCAGCTTATCGTTACGCCGGGGGAGCACAGATACGCAGTATTTT.

The rearrangement joins TRBV28 to TRBJ2-3; 10 nucleotides align to TRBD2. The CDR3 loop spans 15 amino acids. Trimming removed 5 bases from V and 5 bases from J; junction bases left unmatched: 7. Germline-derived CDR1 and CDR2 are MDHEN and SYDVKM. Here the CDR3 reads CASSLLAGVGDTQYF. CDR3 in DNA: TGTGCCAGCAGTCTCCTAGCGGGAGTGGGAGATACGCAGTATTTT. The whole variable domain, remainder taken from reference TRBV28 and TRBJ2-3, is DVKVTQSSRYLVKRTGEKVFLECVQDMDHENMFWYRQDPGLGLRLIYFSYDVKMKEKGDIPEGYSVSREKKERFSLILESASTNQTSMYLCASSLLAGVGDTQYFGPGTRLTVL.

The J gene is TRBJ2-7, the V gene TRBV6-6; D call uncertain. Germline V CDR1 and CDR2: MNHNY, SVGAGI (reference sequence). Trimming pared 6 bases from V and 4 bases from J, leaving 13 bases between. The CDR3 contains 13 residues. The DNA for the CDR3 is TGTGCCAGCAGCGACACACAGAGATACGAGCAGTACTTC. Translated, it gives CASSDTQRYEQYF.

The rearrangement uses TRBV4-1 and TRBJ2-2; 7 bases are shared with TRBD1. V gave up 3 bases and J gave up 0 bases; unmatched junction bases: 7. CDR3 size: 17 residues. Looked up from germline, CDR1 is MGHRA and CDR2 is YSYEKL. This CDR3 is CASSQRTGTANTGELFF. The CDR3 coding sequence is TGCGCCAGCAGCCAGAGAACCGGGACAGCGAACACCGGGGAGCTGTTTTTT.

The chain employs TRBV12-5 and TRBJ2-5, with 12 bases identical to TRBD1. The CDR3 length is 15 residues. Per the germline V gene, CDR1 is LGHNT and CDR2 is FRNRAP. V trimming: 5 bases; J trimming: 5 bases; junction bases outside the gene matches: 6. The chain's CDR3 is CASGTGQGARETQYF. For the CDR3, the DNA is TGTGCTAGTGGTACGGGACAGGGGGCGCGCGAGACCCAGTACTTC.

J is TRBJ2-4 and V is TRBV28; D is perhaps TRBD1 (6 bases). V shed 8 bases and J shed 6 bases, with 17 bases lying between them. The germline CDR1 and CDR2 sequences are MDHEN and SYDVKM. The CDR3 is 14 amino acids. The CDR3 bases are TGTGCCAGCCTCACCCCACAGGGACCAAACATTCAGTACTTC. Protein sequence: CASLTPQGPNIQYF.

The chain's CDR3 is CASSQDPPNVAEKLFF. For the CDR3, the DNA is TGTGCCAGCAGCCAAGATCCCCCAAATGTGGCTGAAAAACTGTTTTTT. V is TRBV14 and J is TRBJ1-4; no clear D gene. V gave up 0 bases and J gave up 7 bases, with 15 bases separating them. Germline V lookup: CDR1 SGHDN, CDR2 FVKESK. The CDR3 has 16 amino acids.

The V call is TRBV10-2, the J call TRBJ2-5, with TRBD2 matching over 11 bases. J was trimmed by 4 bases and V by 6 bases; bases with no gene match: 7. The CDR3 runs to 15 residues. Germline V CDR1 and CDR2: WSHSY, SAAADI. The CDR3 here is CASSTSGSGGETQYF. In DNA form, the CDR3 reads TGCGCCAGCAGCACTAGCGGGAGCGGAGGAGAGACCCAGTACTTC.

This sequence joins TRBV5-4 and TRBJ2-3; 11 nucleotides line up with TRBD2. V lost 3 bases and J lost 1; bases outside the gene matches: 10. Germline CDR1 SGHNT, CDR2 YYREEE (reference sequence). CDR3 size: 18 residues. The CDR3 loop reads CASSSGLAGQPRTDTQYF. DNA for the CDR3: TGTGCCAGCAGCTCTGGACTAGCGGGTCAACCTCGCACAGATACGCAGTATTTT.

CDR3 sequence (DNA): TGTGCCAGCAGTGGGCGGGGCAGGGGGCCCGAGCAGTACTTC. It is translated as CASSGRGRGPEQYF. The rearrangement joins TRBV5-4 to TRBJ2-7; 8 bases agree with TRBD1. The CDR3 has 14 residues. CDR1 is SGHNT and CDR2 is YYREEE in the germline V gene (reference sequence). V dropped 5 bases and J dropped 6; count of bases not matched to a gene: 10.

This clone was detected a few times. This chain links TRBV2 with TRBJ1-5; D is ambiguous. This CDR3 spans 14 amino acids. CDR1 is SNHLY and CDR2 is FYNNEI in the germline V gene. The V end was cut by 5 bases, the J end by 0 bases, with 8 bases between. As DNA, the CDR3 is TGTGCCAGCAGTACAGCTTATAGCAATCAGCCCCAGCATTTT. Translating it yields CASSTAYSNQPQHF.

This rearrangement joins TRBV25-1 to TRBJ2-6; unclear D gene. Germline V lookup: CDR1 MGHDK, CDR2 SYGVNS. V was cut by 8 bases and J by 2 bases, with 16 bases left in between. The CDR3 totals 16 residues. CDR3 region: CASADLGVTGANVLTF. CDR3 coding DNA: TGTGCCAGCGCCGATCTTGGGGTTACTGGGGCCAACGTCCTGACTTTC.

This chain links TRBV5-1 with TRBJ2-1, with D unclear. Between the trimmed V and J ends, which lost 4 bases and 7 bases, there was a span of 9 bases. Germline assignment: CDR1 SGHRS and CDR2 YFSETQ. The CDR3 consists of 12 residues. CDR3 nucleotides: TGCGCCAGCAGCGGAACCCGGAATGAGCAGTTCTTC. This codes for CASSGTRNEQFF. Combining the CDR3 with reference TRBV5-1 and TRBJ2-1 gives the whole variable domain KAGVTQTPRYLIKTRGQQVTLSCSPISGHRSVSWYQQTPGQGLQFLFEYFSETQRNKGNFPGRFSGRQFSNSRSEMNVSTLELGDSALYLCASSGTRNEQFFGPGTRLTVL.

This chain links TRBV19 with TRBJ2-5; 8 nucleotides line up with TRBD2. V shed 4 bases, J shed 4 bases, and the junction held 8 bases outside the gene matches. The CDR3 is 15 residues long. Germline CDR1 is LNHDA and CDR2 is SQIVND (reference sequence). CDR3 residues: CASSTLSGSRETQYF. In nucleotides, the CDR3 is TGTGCCAGTAGTACCCTCAGCGGGAGCAGAGAGACCCAGTACTTC.

The chain couples TRBV5-1 to TRBJ2-5; D perhaps matches TRBD2 (5 bases). The V end was cut by 3 bases, the J end by 5 bases, with 11 bases between. Germline CDR1 reads SGHRS; CDR2 reads YFSETQ. This CDR3 has 13 residues. CDR3 loop: CASSYTRSETQYF. CDR3 bases: TGCGCCAGCAGCTATACTAGGTCCGAGACCCAGTACTTC.

The chain carries TRBV7-9 and TRBJ2-7, with TRBD2 matching 7 bases. The junction had 6 bases not matched to a gene; V was cut back by 0 bases and J by 4 bases. Germline lookup yields CDR1 SEHNR and CDR2 FQNEAQ (reference sequence). There are 15 residues in the CDR3. This CDR3 reads CASSLAAAGPYEQYF. The CDR3 DNA reads TGTGCCAGCAGCTTAGCGGCAGCGGGACCTTACGAGCAGTACTTC.

The rearrangement uses TRBV6-6 and TRBJ1-4; TRBD1 matches 9 bases. Germline V lookup: CDR1 MNHNY, CDR2 SVGAGI (reference sequence). The V gene end was trimmed by 0 bases and the J gene end by 8 bases; junction bases not matched to a gene: 4. The CDR3 contains 15 residues. The CDR3 protein is CASSYSWTGEEKLFF. The CDR3 DNA sequence: TGTGCCAGCAGTTACTCTTGGACAGGGGAAGAAAAACTGTTTTTT.

This rearrangement joins TRBV19 to TRBJ2-2; 8 bases map to TRBD1. The CDR3 spans 15 residues. Germline CDR1 is LNHDA and CDR2 is SQIVND (reference sequence). After removal of 2 bases from V and 7 bases from J, the junction contained 6 bases not matched to a gene. For the CDR3, the DNA is TGTGCCAGTAGTATATTAACAGGGGGAAACGGGGAGCTGTTTTTT. Translating gives CASSILTGGNGELFF. The variable domain in full, with the rest retrieved from reference TRBV19 and TRBJ2-2, is DGGITQSPKYLFRKEGQNVTLSCEQNLNHDAMYWYRQDPGQGLRLIYYSQIVNDFQKGDIAEGYSVSREKKESFPLTVTSAQKNPTAFYLCASSILTGGNGELFFGEGSRLTVL.

The chain recombines TRBV19 with TRBJ2-1; 13 nucleotides align to TRBD2. The germline CDR1 and CDR2 sequences are LNHDA and SQIVND (reference sequence). The CDR3 totals 14 residues. With V trimmed by 8 bases and J by 6 bases, 4 bases remained unmatched. The CDR3 region is CASERTSGSNEQFF. CDR3 nucleotides: TGTGCCAGTGAAAGGACTAGCGGGAGCAATGAGCAGTTCTTC.